This TCR beta chain was documented in a study of T cell changes during pregnancy in multiple sclerosis. This clone was detected once. Trimming removed 0 bases from V and 4 bases from J, with 15 bases in between. From germline, CDR1 is LGHNA and CDR2 YNFKEQ. The CDR3 contains 17 residues. TCRdb's table, derived via immunoSEQ multiplex PCR, lists solely in-frame clones and lacks some. The sample gives more than 75,000 clones, 85% to 95% of which show up once; roughly 1% is in the top ten. Sample: peripheral blood, taken in the first trimester of pregnancy. The receptor was isolated from a female donor with multiple sclerosis, enrolled in a pregnancy study. The gene calls are TRBV4-2 and TRBJ2-2, with D possibly TRBD2 on 6 matching bases. As DNA, the CDR3 is TGTGCCAGCAGCCAAGATCGAGGTAGCGGCCTCACCGGGGAGCTGTTTTTT. Its translation is CASSQDRGSGLTGELFF.